What follows describes a single TCR beta chain. Sequencing was performed with immunoSEQ multiplex PCR; in TCRdb, only in-frame clones are kept and a portion is missing. The data show approximately 94,000 clones, about 90% seen once. Germline assignment: CDR1 LGHDT and CDR2 YNNKEL (reference sequence). This CDR3 contains 14 residues. The ends were cut back, 2 bases at V and 6 bases at J, with 12 bases in the middle. This sample stems from a study of control samples from healthy donors and cancer patients. The specimen was blood. The chain has TRBV3-1 (or the pseudogene TRBV3-2) and TRBJ2-3; a possible D gene is TRBD2 (7 bases). This TCR was sampled from a woman in her 50s in good health. CDR3: CASSQPGGPDTQYF. CDR3 DNA: TGTGCCAGCAGCCAACCGGGGGGCCCTGATACGCAGTATTTT.